A selection of T cell receptor beta chains follows, all from one sample in a study of control samples from healthy donors and cancer patients. Sequencing was performed with immunoSEQ multiplex PCR; in TCRdb, only in-frame clones are kept and a portion is missing. The sample holds about 150,000 clones, approximately 93% seen once. What was sequenced was blood. The receptors stem from a man between 18 and 35 years old in good health. Both conserved end residues are part of each CDR3. The order of the fields is V gene, J gene, clone size, D gene, CDR3 DNA, CDR3 protein. The D gene is left open where the match is weak. Size values are once, few and many counts, or a class for expanded clones, and some rows have none.

>TRBV5-1|TRBJ2-5|once|NA
TGCGCCAGCAGCTTGGATTGGGAGACCCAGTACTTC
CASSLDWETQYF
>TRBV15|TRBJ1-6|NA|NA
TGTGCCACCAGCAGAGACGAAGCAGCCCTCCACTTT
CATSRDEAALHF
>TRBV2|TRBJ2-2|NA|TRBD2
TGTGCCAGCAGTAAGCTAGCGGGAGTCACCGGGGAGCTGTTTTTT
CASSKLAGVTGELFF
>TRBV7-9|TRBJ2-7|NA|TRBD2
TGTGCCAGCAGTTCGACTAGCGGGGGGCCGAGCTCCTACGAGCAGTACTTC
CASSSTSGGPSSYEQYF
>TRBV9|TRBJ2-3|NA|NA
TGTGCCAGCAGCGACGACCTAGGGACCACAGATACGCAGTATTTT
CASSDDLGTTDTQYF
>TRBV18|TRBJ1-5|once|TRBD1
TGTGCCAGCTCACCGGGACAGGGGAATAGCAATCAGCCCCAGCATTTT
CASSPGQGNSNQPQHF
>TRBV7-8|TRBJ1-5|NA|TRBD1
TGTGCCAGCAGCTTAAGTTTTAAGGGGACAGGGGACAATCAGCCCCAGCATTTT
CASSLSFKGTGDNQPQHF
>TRBV7-3|TRBJ2-5|NA|NA
TGTGCCAGCTCTTTCAGGCGGCAAGAGACCCAGTACTTC
CASSFRRQETQYF
>TRBV6-2/TRBV6-3|TRBJ2-5|NA|TRBD2
TGTGCCAGCAGTTTCCCTAGCGGACACCAAGAGACCCAGTACTTC
CASSFPSGHQETQYF
>TRBV6-5|TRBJ1-1|NA|NA
TGTGCCAGCAGATGGGATGGGGCATGGACTGAAGCTTTCTTT
CASRWDGAWTEAFF
>TRBV5-6|TRBJ2-3|NA|NA
TGTGCCAGCAGCTTGCCGATAGGAGATACGCAGTATTTT
CASSLPIGDTQYF
>TRBV7-9|TRBJ2-7|NA|NA
TGTGCCAGCAGCAGCCCCTTGGACATTTCCTACGAGCAGTACTTC
CASSSPLDISYEQYF
>TRBV3-1/TRBV3-2|TRBJ1-4|NA|TRBD1
TGTGCCAGCAGCTGGCTCAGGGACAGGCTGAATGAAAAACTGTTTTTT
CASSWLRDRLNEKLFF
>TRBV7-2|TRBJ2-1|NA|NA
TGTGCCAGCAGCTTAGTTTCCGGTGGCTCCCGGAATGAGCAGTTCTTC
CASSLVSGGSRNEQFF
>TRBV6-5|TRBJ1-1|NA|NA
TGTGCCAGCCTCTCTTGGGGGGCGAACACTGAAGCTTTCTTT
CASLSWGANTEAFF
>TRBV5-1|TRBJ2-7|NA|TRBD2
TGCGCCAGCAGCTTGGCAGCGGGAGTCTACGAGCAGTACTTC
CASSLAAGVYEQYF
>TRBV27|TRBJ2-7|NA|TRBD2
TGTGCCAGCAGTTTGGGACTAATCTACGAGCAGTACTTC
CASSLGLIYEQYF
>TRBV12-3/TRBV12-4|TRBJ1-1|NA|TRBD1
TGTGCCAGCCGGGACAGGGGCCCTGATGCTTTCTTT
CASRDRGPDAFF
>TRBV20-1|TRBJ1-1|NA|NA
TGCAGTGCCAGATGGCCCGCTGAAGCTTTCTTT
CSARWPAEAFF
>TRBV5-6|TRBJ1-1|NA|NA
TGTGCCAGCAGCTTGGTGGCCAGGACGAACACTGAAGCTTTCTTT
CASSLVARTNTEAFF
>TRBV29-1|TRBJ2-5|NA|NA
TGCAGCGTTGGGCATCGGCCTCTACGGGAGACCCAGTACTTC
CSVGHRPLRETQYF
>TRBV28|TRBJ2-1|NA|TRBD2
TGTGCCAGCAGTTCCCTAGCGGGGAATGAGCAGTTCTTC
CASSSLAGNEQFF
>TRBV5-4|TRBJ2-7|NA|NA
TGTGCCAGCAGCGGGCGGGGCGGCGAGCAGTACTTC
CASSGRGGEQYF
>TRBV7-6|TRBJ1-5|NA|NA
TGTGCCAGCAGCTCTAACAGGGATCAGCCCCAGCATTTT
CASSSNRDQPQHF
>TRBV2|TRBJ1-5|NA|NA
TGTGCCAGCAGCCTCCGTAATAGCAATCAGCCCCAGCATTTT
CASSLRNSNQPQHF
>TRBV5-6|TRBJ1-2|NA|TRBD1
TGTGCCAGCAGCTGGGGACAGGGATCAAATGGCTACACCTTC
CASSWGQGSNGYTF
>TRBV5-6|TRBJ2-7|NA|NA
TGTGCCAGCAGCTTGGAGTTCTCGCCGTACTACGAGCAGTACTTC
CASSLEFSPYYEQYF
>TRBV21-1|TRBJ1-5|NA|NA
TGTGCCAGCAGCAAAGGCCCGGGGACAGGGCGACTCAATCAGCCCCAGCATTTT
CASSKGPGTGRLNQPQHF
>TRBV5-6|TRBJ2-1|NA|NA
TGTGCCAGCAGCCATAAATCGAAGCCGTACAATGAGCAGTTCTTC
CASSHKSKPYNEQFF
>TRBV12-3/TRBV12-4|TRBJ1-2|NA|NA
TGTGCCAGCAGTTTAGGGGTTGGCTACACCTTC
CASSLGVGYTF
>TRBV7-3|TRBJ2-2|NA|NA
TGTGCCAGCAGCATACCCACCGGGGAGCTGTTTTTT
CASSIPTGELFF
>TRBV5-6|TRBJ2-3|NA|NA
TGTGCCAGCAGCTTGTTGGGTACGCAGTATTTT
CASSLLGTQYF
>TRBV19|TRBJ1-1|NA|TRBD1
TGTGCCAGTAGTATAGGGACAGGGGGCGACGTAGGAGCTTTCTTT
CASSIGTGGDVGAFF
>TRBV4-3|TRBJ2-7|NA|TRBD1
TGCGCCAGCAGCCATCGTAGAGGGGGCAGCGCCTACGAGCAGTACTTC
CASSHRRGGSAYEQYF
>TRBV19|TRBJ2-1|NA|NA
TGTGCCAGTAGACAGGACTCTCTCTTTGAGCAGTTCTTC
CASRQDSLFEQFF
>TRBV14|TRBJ2-3|once|TRBD2
TGTGCCAGCAGCCAAGTCCGCAGCGGGAGGGCCTTCGGTACAGATACGCAGTATTTT
CASSQVRSGRAFGTDTQYF
>TRBV7-9|TRBJ1-1|NA|TRBD1
TGTGCCAGCAGCCTTCAGGGGGCCGAAGCTTTCTTT
CASSLQGAEAFF
>TRBV10-2|TRBJ1-2|NA|NA
TGCGCCACTATTGGGGAGTTCTATGGCTACACCTTC
CATIGEFYGYTF